This TCR beta chain was sequenced during a study of blood T cell repertoires in COVID-19. Study as a whole: T cells, B-cell-depleted T cells, or PBMCs supplied cDNA or gDNA.

Clones were read by immunoSEQ multiplex PCR, and TCRdb kept only the in-frame ones, dropping some. The sample lists tens of thousands of clones, about nine tenths seen once, with 6% to 7.5% in the top ten. J lost 3 bases, V lost 2 bases, and 1 base had no gene match. Per the germline V gene, CDR1 is SGHDT and CDR2 is YYEEEE. The CDR3 is made up of 13 amino acids. In its sample, this clone was seen once. This clonotype was sampled from a woman older than 75 with acute or convalescent COVID-19. The rearrangement joins TRBV5-6 to TRBJ1-2; 7 nucleotides match TRBD1. The sequenced material came from peripheral blood. CDR3 DNA sequence: TGTGCCAGCAGCTTCGGACAGGACTATGGCTACACCTTC. Translation gives CASSFGQDYGYTF.